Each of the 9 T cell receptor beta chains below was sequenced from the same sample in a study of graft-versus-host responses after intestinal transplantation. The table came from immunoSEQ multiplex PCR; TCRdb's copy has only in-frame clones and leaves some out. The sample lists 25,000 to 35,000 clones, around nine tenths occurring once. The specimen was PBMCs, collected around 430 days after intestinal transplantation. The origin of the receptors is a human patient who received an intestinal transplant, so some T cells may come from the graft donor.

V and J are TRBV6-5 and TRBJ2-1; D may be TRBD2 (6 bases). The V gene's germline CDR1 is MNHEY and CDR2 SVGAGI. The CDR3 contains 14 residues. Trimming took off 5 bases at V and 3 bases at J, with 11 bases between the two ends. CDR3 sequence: CASSLEGNYNEQFF. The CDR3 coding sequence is TGTGCCAGCAGTCTGGAGGGAAACTACAATGAGCAGTTCTTC.

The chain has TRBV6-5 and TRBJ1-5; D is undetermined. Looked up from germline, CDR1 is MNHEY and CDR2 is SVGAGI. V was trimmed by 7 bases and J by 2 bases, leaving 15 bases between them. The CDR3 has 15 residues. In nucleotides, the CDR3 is TGTGCCAGCATAGTAACATTTGGGGGCAATCAGCCCCAGCATTTT. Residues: CASIVTFGGNQPQHF.

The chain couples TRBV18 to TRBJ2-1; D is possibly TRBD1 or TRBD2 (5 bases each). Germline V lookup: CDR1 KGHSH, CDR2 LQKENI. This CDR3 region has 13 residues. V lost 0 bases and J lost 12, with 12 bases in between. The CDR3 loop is CASSPPGAGGQFF. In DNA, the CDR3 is TGTGCCAGCTCACCACCCGGGGCCGGCGGGCAGTTCTTC. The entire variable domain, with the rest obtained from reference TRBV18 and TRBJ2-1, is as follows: NAGVMQNPRHLVRRRGQEARLRCSPMKGHSHVYWYRQLPEEGLKFMVYLQKENIIDESGMPKERFSAEFPKEGPSILRIQQVVRGDSAAYFCASSPPGAGGQFFGPGTRLTVL.

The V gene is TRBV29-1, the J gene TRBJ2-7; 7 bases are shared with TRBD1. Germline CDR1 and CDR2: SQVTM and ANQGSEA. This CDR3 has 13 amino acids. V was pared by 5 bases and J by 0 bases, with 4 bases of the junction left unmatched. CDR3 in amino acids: CSVKQGHSYEQYF. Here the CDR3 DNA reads TGCAGCGTTAAACAGGGGCACTCCTACGAGCAGTACTTC.

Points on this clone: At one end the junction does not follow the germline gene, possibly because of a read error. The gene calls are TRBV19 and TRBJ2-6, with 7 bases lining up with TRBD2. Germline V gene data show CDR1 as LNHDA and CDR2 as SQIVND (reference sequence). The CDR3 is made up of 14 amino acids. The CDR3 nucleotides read TGTGTCAGTCAGGGAGGGTCTGGGGCCAACGTCCTGACTTTC. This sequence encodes CVSQGGSGANVLTF. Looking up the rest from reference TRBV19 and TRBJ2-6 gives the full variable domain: DGGITQSPKYLFRKEGQNVTLSCEQNLNHDAMYWYRQDPGQGLRLIYYSQIVNDFQKGDIAEGYSVSREKKESFPLTVTSAQKNPTAFYLCVSQGGSGANVLTFGAGSRLTVL.

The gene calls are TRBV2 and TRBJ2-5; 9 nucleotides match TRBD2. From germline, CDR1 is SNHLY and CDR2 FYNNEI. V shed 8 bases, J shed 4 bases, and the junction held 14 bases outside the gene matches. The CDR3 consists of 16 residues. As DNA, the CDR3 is TGTGCCAGCGAACTGAGCGGGAGGACGTGGACAGAGACCCAGTACTTC. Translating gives CASELSGRTWTETQYF. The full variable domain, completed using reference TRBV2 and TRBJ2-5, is EPEVTQTPSHQVTQMGQEVILRCVPISNHLYFYWYRQILGQKVEFLVSFYNNEISEKSEIFDDQFSVERPDGSNFTLKIRSTKLEDSAMYFCASELSGRTWTETQYFGPGTRLLVL.

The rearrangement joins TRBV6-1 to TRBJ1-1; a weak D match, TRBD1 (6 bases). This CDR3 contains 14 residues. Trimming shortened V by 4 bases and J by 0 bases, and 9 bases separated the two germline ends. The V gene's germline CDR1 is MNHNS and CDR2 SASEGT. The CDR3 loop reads CASSAGVLNTEAFF. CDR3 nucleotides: TGTGCCAGCAGTGCAGGGGTTCTGAACACTGAAGCTTTCTTT.

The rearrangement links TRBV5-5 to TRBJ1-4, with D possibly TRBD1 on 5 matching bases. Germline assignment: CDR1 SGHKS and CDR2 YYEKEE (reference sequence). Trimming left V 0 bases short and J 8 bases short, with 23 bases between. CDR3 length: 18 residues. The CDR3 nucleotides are TGTGCCAGCAGCTTGGGTGTGACGGATCGGCTAGAGGGGGAAAAACTGTTTTTT. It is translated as CASSLGVTDRLEGEKLFF.

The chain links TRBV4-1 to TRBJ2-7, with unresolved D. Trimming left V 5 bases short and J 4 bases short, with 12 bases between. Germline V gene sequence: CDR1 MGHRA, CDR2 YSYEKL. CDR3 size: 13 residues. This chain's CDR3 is CASSKALEYEQYF. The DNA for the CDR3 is TGCGCCAGCAGCAAAGCGCTAGAGTACGAGCAGTACTTC.